This T cell receptor (beta chain) was identified during a study of ipilimumab plus nivolumab after autologous stem cell transplantation. The data were produced by immunoSEQ multiplex PCR, yet TCRdb's version contains in-frame clones alone and is incomplete. This table holds roughly 45,000 clones, roughly 90% found once. Ipilimumab, 1 mg/kg, started 14 to 28 days after autologous transplant. Dosing: nivolumab 3 mg/kg IV, weeks 1, 4, 7, 10, then every two weeks to week 26. The ends were cut back, 0 bases at V and 2 bases at J, with 7 bases in the middle. CDR1 is SGHTA and CDR2 is FQGNSA in the germline V gene. The CDR3 contains 14 residues.

The receptor was derived from a male donor with multiple myeloma. The chain recombines TRBV7-2 with TRBJ1-2; TRBD1 might be the D (6 bases). This specimen was PBMCs, taken in a trial of ipilimumab plus nivolumab as post-transplant consolidation. CDR3 coding DNA: TGTGCCAGCAGCTTAGCGACAGGCAACTATGGCTACACCTTC. It is translated as CASSLATGNYGYTF.